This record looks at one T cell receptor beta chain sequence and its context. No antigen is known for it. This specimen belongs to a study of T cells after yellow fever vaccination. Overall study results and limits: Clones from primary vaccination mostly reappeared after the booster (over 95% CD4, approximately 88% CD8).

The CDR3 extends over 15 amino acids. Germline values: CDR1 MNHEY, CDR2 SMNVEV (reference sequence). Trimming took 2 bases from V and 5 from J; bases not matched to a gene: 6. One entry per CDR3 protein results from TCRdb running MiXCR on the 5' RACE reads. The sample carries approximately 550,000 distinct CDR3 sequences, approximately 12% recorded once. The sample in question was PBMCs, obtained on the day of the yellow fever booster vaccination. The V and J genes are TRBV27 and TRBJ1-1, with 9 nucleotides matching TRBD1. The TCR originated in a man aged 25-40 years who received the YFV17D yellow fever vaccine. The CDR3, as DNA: TGTGCCAGCAGTTTAGCTACAGGGGGCCGGACTGAAGCTTTCTTT. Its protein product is CASSLATGGRTEAFF.